The source of this T cell receptor beta chain is a study of spatial heterogeneity in lung cancer. Time point: sample taken at primary tumor resection. Without sorting, whole RNA was sequenced from tumor, nontumor lung or frozen PBMC. The 55 to 90 donors had untreated early-stage non-small cell lung cancer. This clonotype occurred many times. What it binds is unknown. Trimming took 2 bases from V and 2 from J; bases not matched to a gene: 18. CDR1 LNHNV and CDR2 YYDKDF come from the germline V gene (reference sequence). This CDR3 spans 20 amino acids. General study points: More often at tumor resection than at routine follow-up, ubiquitous expanded tumor TCRs were detected in the blood.

Each TCR cDNA molecule carried a unique molecular identifier. In TCRdb, the 5' RACE reads were re-called with MiXCR into one record per CDR3 protein. Of tens of thousands of distinct CDR3 sequences listed, roughly 7.5% are singletons. The gene calls are TRBV15 and TRBJ2-7; 10 bases line up with TRBD1. The TCR comes from a female donor with early-stage non-small cell lung cancer. This specimen was PBMCs, taken at surgery. The CDR3 DNA follows: TGTGCCACCAGCAGATCGTCGGGACAGGGGCCGCTTCTCCACACCTACGAGCAGTACTTC. This sequence encodes CATSRSSGQGPLLHTYEQYF.